This T cell receptor beta chain was identified during a study of regulatory T cells in long-lasting Graves disease. This clonotype has ten or more counts. Time point described: newly diagnosed GD, antithyroid drugs for less than 3 months. Preparation of the TCR library used RNA extracted from PBMCs. In building TCR beta libraries, iRepertoire HTBI primers were used together with Arm-PCR of CDR3 regions. TCRdb fed the multiplex PCR reads into MiXCR, producing one record per CDR3 protein. The table records about 530,000 distinct CDR3 sequences, approximately 16% of them present only once. The sample was also reused in another study, on T cells in Graves' hyperthyroidism and ophthalmopathy.

The clonotype originates from a woman aged 35-65 years with Graves disease. The source was peripheral blood mononuclear cells (PBMCs), collected at new diagnosis, from a patient treated with antithyroid drugs.

DNA for the CDR3: TGTGCCAGCAGTTTTCCCGGGACAGGTGAAGCTTTCTTT. This encodes CASSFPGTGEAFF. The chain employs TRBV27 and TRBJ1-1, with 8 bases fitting TRBD1. V was pared by 3 bases and J by 7 bases, with 4 bases of the junction left unmatched. Germline lookup yields CDR1 MNHEY and CDR2 SMNVEV (reference sequence). CDR3 length: 13 residues.